The rows below give T cell receptor beta chains drawn from one sample of a study of long-term antiretroviral therapy in people with HIV. The assay was immunoSEQ multiplex PCR, and TCRdb's table has in-frame clones only and misses some. Of around 30,000 clones listed, about 93% were seen once; the top ten hold 5.5% to 7%. The source was unsorted PBMCs, collected almost 6.6 years after starting antiretroviral therapy. Every receptor here comes from a woman aged 40 to 50 with HIV. The CDR3 runs from the conserved cysteine through the conserved F or W. D genes are given only for firm matches. A row's size may be missing; if present it is once, few, many or a size class.

v_gene	d_gene	j_gene	abundance	CDR3aa	CDR3nt
TRBV18	TRBD1	TRBJ2-4	.	CASSLGTEISQNIQYF	TGTGCCAGCTCACTAGGGACAGAGATTAGCCAAAACATTCAGTACTTC
TRBV4-1	TRBD1	TRBJ2-3	.	CASSPRQGDTDTQYF	TGCGCCAGCAGCCCGAGACAGGGAGACACAGATACGCAGTATTTT
TRBV27	.	TRBJ1-2	.	CASRRLSGSGTRNYGYTF	TGTGCCAGCAGGAGGCTATCGGGGAGTGGGACTCGGAACTATGGCTACACCTTC
TRBV9	TRBD1	TRBJ2-7	.	CASSVGQGEAYEQYF	TGTGCCAGCAGCGTTGGTCAGGGGGAAGCCTACGAGCAGTACTTC
TRBV4-3	.	TRBJ1-3	few	CASSQDPGDSGNTIYF	TGCGCCAGCAGCCAAGATCCTGGAGACTCTGGAAACACCATATATTTT
TRBV7-9	.	TRBJ2-5	.	CASSLQGPEETQYF	TGTGCCAGCAGCTTACAGGGCCCCGAGGAGACCCAGTACTTC
TRBV5-4	TRBD2	TRBJ2-2	.	CASSRDSGGAFGELFF	TGTGCCAGCAGCCGGGATAGCGGGGGGGCCTTCGGGGAGCTGTTTTTT
TRBV9	.	TRBJ2-2	.	CASSGQEHPTGELFF	TGTGCCAGCAGCGGACAGGAGCACCCGACCGGGGAGCTGTTTTTT
TRBV11-2	.	TRBJ2-5	.	CASSLGDQETQYF	TGTGCCAGCAGCCTGGGCGACCAAGAGACCCAGTACTTC
TRBV2	.	TRBJ2-7	.	CASTGNYEQYF	TGTGCCAGCACCGGGAACTACGAGCAGTACTTC
TRBV4-2	.	TRBJ2-1	.	CASSQARLVGGEQFF	TGTGCCAGCAGCCAGGCCCGCCTGGTCGGGGGTGAGCAGTTCTTC
TRBV11-2	.	TRBJ1-3	.	CASSSGGNTIYF	TGTGCCAGCAGCTCCGGTGGAAACACCATATATTTT
TRBV5-1	.	TRBJ1-1	.	CASSLVAGRNTEAFF	TGCGCCAGCAGCTTGGTGGCAGGCAGGAACACTGAAGCTTTCTTT
TRBV7-8	TRBD1	TRBJ2-7	.	CASSLGGTGSYEQYF	TGTGCCAGCAGCTTAGGGGGGACAGGGTCCTACGAGCAGTACTTC
TRBV21-1	.	TRBJ2-5	.	CASSKVGTGRHETQYF	TGTGCCAGCAGCAAAGTTGGTACAGGGAGGCACGAGACCCAGTACTTC
TRBV5-1	.	TRBJ2-1	.	CASSLGPGLKGEQFF	TGCGCCAGCAGCTTGGGGCCGGGGTTGAAGGGTGAGCAGTTCTTC
TRBV19	.	TRBJ2-5	.	CASSIDQGSQETQYF	TGTGCCAGTAGTATAGATCAAGGCAGCCAAGAGACCCAGTACTTC